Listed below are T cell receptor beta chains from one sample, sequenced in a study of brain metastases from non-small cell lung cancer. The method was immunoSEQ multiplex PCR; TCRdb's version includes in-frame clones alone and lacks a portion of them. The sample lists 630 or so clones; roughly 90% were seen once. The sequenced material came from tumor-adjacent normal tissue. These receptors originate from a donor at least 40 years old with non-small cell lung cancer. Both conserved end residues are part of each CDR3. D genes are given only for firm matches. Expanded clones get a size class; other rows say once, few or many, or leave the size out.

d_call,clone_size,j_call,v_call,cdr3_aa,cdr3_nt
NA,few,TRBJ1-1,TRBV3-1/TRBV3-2,CASSQDLSTEAFF,TGTGCCAGCAGCCAAGATCTCTCAACTGAAGCTTTCTTT
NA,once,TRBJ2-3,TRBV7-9,CASSQKSGTSTDTQYF,TGTGCCAGCAGCCAAAAATCGGGGACCAGCACAGATACGCAGTATTTT
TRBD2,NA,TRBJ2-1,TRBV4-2,CASSQGELAGVPNEQFF,TGTGCCAGCAGCCAAGGTGAACTAGCGGGAGTCCCAAATGAGCAGTTCTTC
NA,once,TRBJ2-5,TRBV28,CASSPVGGETQYF,TGTGCCAGCAGTCCTGTAGGGGGTGAGACCCAGTACTTC
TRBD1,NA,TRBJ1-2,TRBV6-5,CASSSRTGTYGYTF,TGTGCCAGCAGTTCCCGGACAGGGACCTATGGCTACACCTTC
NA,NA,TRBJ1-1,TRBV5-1,CASSLEDSLNTEAFF,TGCGCCAGCAGCTTGGAAGACAGCCTAAACACTGAAGCTTTTTTT
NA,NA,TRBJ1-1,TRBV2,CASSPRGGRDTEAFF,TGTGCCAGCAGTCCTCGAGGGGGTCGTGACACTGAAGCTTTCTTT
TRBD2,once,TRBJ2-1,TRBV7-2,CASSLGPLAGTSNEQFF,TGTGCCAGCAGCTTAGGGCCTCTAGCGGGAACCAGCAATGAGCAGTTCTTC
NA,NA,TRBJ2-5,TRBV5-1,CVSSLRGGETQYF,TGCGTCAGCAGCTTGAGAGGTGGGGAGACCCAGTACTTC
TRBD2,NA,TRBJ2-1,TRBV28,CASSFEREEFYNEQFF,TGTGCCAGCAGTTTTGAACGGGAGGAGTTTTACAATGAGCAGTTCTTC
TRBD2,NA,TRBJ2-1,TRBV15,CATSSHLAGGNNEQFF,TGTGCCACCAGCAGCCACCTAGCGGGAGGAAACAATGAGCAGTTCTTC
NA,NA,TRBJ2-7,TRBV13,CASSFRHEQYF,TGTGCCAGCAGCTTTAGACACGAGCAGTACTTC
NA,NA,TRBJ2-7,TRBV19,CASSISALSGSEQYF,TGTGCCAGTAGTATTTCAGCGCTCTCGGGATCCGAGCAGTACTTC
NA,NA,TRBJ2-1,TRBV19,CASRLTDASYNEQFF,TGTGCCAGTAGACTAACGGACGCCTCCTACAATGAGCAGTTCTTC
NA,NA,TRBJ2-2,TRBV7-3,CASRLMDNTGELFF,TGTGCCAGCAGACTAATGGACAACACCGGGGAGCTGTTTTTT
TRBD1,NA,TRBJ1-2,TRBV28,CASSLEGRQGLYGYTF,TGTGCCAGCAGTTTAGAGGGACGACAGGGGCTCTATGGCTACACCTTC
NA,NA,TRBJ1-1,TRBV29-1,CSVDRGTNSEAFF,TGCAGCGTTGATAGGGGGACTAACTCTGAAGCTTTCTTT
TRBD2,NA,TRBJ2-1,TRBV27,CASSEAGGFYNEQFF,TGTGCCAGCAGTGAGGCGGGAGGTTTCTACAATGAGCAGTTCTTC
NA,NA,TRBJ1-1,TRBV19,CASSGFAAFF,TGTGCCAGTAGCGGGTTTGCAGCTTTCTTT
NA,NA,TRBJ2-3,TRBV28,CASSLEGLLATDTQYF,TGTGCCAGCAGTCTCGAGGGGCTACTAGCCACAGATACGCAGTATTTT
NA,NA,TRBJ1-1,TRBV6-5,CASSYGAMNTEAFF,TGTGCCAGCAGTTACGGGGCAATGAACACTGAAGCTTTCTTT
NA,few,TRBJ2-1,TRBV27,CASSLSSYNEQFF,TGTGCCAGCAGTTTAAGTTCCTACAATGAGCAGTTCTTC
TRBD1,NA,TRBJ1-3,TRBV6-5,CASRTEQGYGNTIYF,TGTGCCAGCAGGACTGAACAGGGGTATGGAAACACCATATATTTT
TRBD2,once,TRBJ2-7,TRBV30,CAWSDGLAGQQYF,TGTGCCTGGAGCGACGGACTAGCGGGACAGCAGTACTTC
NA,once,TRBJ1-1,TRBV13,CASSRERGSTEAFF,TGTGCCAGCAGCAGGGAGCGGGGGAGCACTGAAGCTTTCTTT
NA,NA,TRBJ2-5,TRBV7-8,CASNLALYQETQYF,TGTGCCAGCAACTTAGCGTTGTACCAAGAGACCCAGTACTTC
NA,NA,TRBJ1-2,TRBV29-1,CSVEDTANYGYTF,TGCAGCGTTGAAGATACGGCTAACTATGGCTACACCTTC
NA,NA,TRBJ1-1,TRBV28,CASSLTWIRELLNTEAFF,TGTGCCAGCAGTTTAACGTGGATCAGGGAACTATTGAACACTGAAGCTTTCTTT
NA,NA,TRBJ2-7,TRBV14,CASSQRYEQYF,TGTGCCAGCAGCCAGCGCTACGAGCAGTACTTC
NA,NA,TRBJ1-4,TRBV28,CASKVANEKLFF,TGTGCCAGCAAAGTGGCTAATGAAAAACTATTTTTT
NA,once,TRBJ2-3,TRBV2,CASVSESTDTQYF,TGTGCCAGCGTCTCGGAAAGCACAGATACGCAGTATTTT
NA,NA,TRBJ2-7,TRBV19,CASSLDHEQYF,TGTGCCAGTAGTCTGGACCACGAGCAGTACTTC
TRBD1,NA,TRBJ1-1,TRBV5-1,CASSSGQGGTNTEAFF,TGCGCCAGCAGCTCCGGACAGGGGGGGACGAACACTGAAGCTTTCTTT
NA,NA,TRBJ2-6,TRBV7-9,CASSLPVSGANVLTF,TGTGCCAGCAGCTTACCAGTCTCTGGGGCCAACGTCCTGACTTTC
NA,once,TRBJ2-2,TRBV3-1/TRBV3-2,CASSNQIPSGLTGELFF,TGTGCCAGCAGCAACCAAATTCCTTCAGGCTTGACCGGGGAGCTGTTTTTT
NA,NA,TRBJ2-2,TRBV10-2,CASRPGTGTGELFF,TGCGCCAGCAGGCCGGGGACGGGCACCGGGGAGCTGTTTTTT
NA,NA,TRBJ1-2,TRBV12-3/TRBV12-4,CASSPERYGYTF,TGTGCCAGCAGTCCTGAGAGATATGGCTACACCTTC